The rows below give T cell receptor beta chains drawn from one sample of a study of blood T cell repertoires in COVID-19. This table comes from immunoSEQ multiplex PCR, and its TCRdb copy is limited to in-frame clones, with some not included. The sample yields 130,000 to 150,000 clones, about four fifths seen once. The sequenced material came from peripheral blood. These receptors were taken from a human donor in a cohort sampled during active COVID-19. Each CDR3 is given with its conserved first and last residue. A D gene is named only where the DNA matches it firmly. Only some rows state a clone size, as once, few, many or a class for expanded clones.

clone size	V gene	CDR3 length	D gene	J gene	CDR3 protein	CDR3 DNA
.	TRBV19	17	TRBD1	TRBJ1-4	CASSRSRQGTTNEKLFF	TGTGCCAGTAGTAGATCCCGACAGGGGACAACTAATGAAAAACTGTTTTTT
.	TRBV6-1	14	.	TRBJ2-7	CASSEPGDSYEQYF	TGTGCCAGCAGTGAACCGGGGGACTCCTACGAGCAGTACTTC
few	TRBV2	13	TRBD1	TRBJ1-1	CASSVGQRDEAFF	TGTGCCAGCAGTGTGGGACAGCGTGACGAAGCTTTCTTT
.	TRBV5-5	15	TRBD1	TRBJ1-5	CASSSRGLSNQPQHF	TGTGCCAGCAGCTCCAGGGGGCTTAGCAATCAGCCCCAGCATTTT
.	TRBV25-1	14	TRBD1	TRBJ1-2	CASSPQGTVHGYTF	TGTGCCAGCAGTCCGCAAGGGACAGTCCATGGCTACACCTTC
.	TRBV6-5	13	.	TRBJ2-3	CASSYRRADTQYF	TGTGCCAGCAGTTACCGCAGGGCAGATACGCAGTATTTT
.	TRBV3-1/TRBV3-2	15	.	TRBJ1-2	CASSLRGEANYGYTF	TGTGCCAGCAGCCTGCGTGGGGAGGCTAACTATGGCTACACCTTC
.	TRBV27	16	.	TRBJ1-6	CASSYRDSKLGSPLHF	TGTGCCAGCAGTTACAGGGATTCGAAGTTGGGTTCACCCCTCCACTTT
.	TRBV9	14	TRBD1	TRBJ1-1	CASSETGGNTEAFF	TGTGCCAGCAGCGAGACAGGGGGGAACACTGAAGCTTTCTTT
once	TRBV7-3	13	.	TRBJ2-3	CASSSNSADTQYF	TGTGCCAGCAGCTCAAATAGCGCAGATACGCAGTATTTT
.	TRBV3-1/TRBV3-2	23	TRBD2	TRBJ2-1	CASSQISVSGLAGLLKPYNEQFF	TGTGCCAGCAGCCAAATTTCGGTATCGGGACTAGCGGGGTTATTGAAACCCTACAATGAGCAGTTCTTC
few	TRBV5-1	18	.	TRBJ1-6	CASSLRSSTAMSNSPLHF	TGCGCCAGCAGCTTGAGATCTTCGACAGCCATGTCCAATTCACCCCTCCACTTT
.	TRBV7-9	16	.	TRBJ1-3	CASSLAGRAAGNTIYF	TGTGCCAGCAGCTTAGCGGGCAGGGCCGCTGGAAACACCATATATTTT
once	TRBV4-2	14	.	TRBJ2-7	CASSQDVLSYEQYF	TGTGCCAGCAGCCAAGACGTACTTTCCTACGAGCAGTACTTC
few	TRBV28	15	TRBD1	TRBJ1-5	CASSDWRGQGQPQHF	TGTGCCAGCAGTGATTGGAGGGGGCAAGGCCAGCCCCAGCATTTT
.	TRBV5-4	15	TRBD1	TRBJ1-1	CAGSLAGGANAEAFF	TGTGCCGGAAGCTTGGCAGGGGGCGCAAACGCTGAAGCTTTCTTT
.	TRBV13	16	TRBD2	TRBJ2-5	CASSYGLAGLGETQYF	TGTGCCAGCAGCTATGGACTAGCGGGGTTGGGAGAGACCCAGTACTTC
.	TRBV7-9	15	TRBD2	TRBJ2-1	CASSLAPDFAGGRFF	TGTGCCAGCAGCTTAGCCCCCGACTTTGCGGGGGGCAGGTTCTTC
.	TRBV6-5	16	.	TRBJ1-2	CASSYYPGRGNNGYTF	TGTGCCAGCAGTTACTACCCGGGTAGGGGTAACAATGGCTACACCTTC
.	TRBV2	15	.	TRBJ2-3	CASSDDWTSTDTQYF	TGTGCCAGCAGTGACGACTGGACTAGCACAGATACGCAGTATTTT
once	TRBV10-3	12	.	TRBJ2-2	CAIGEAPGELFF	TGTGCCATCGGAGAGGCGCCCGGGGAGCTGTTTTTT
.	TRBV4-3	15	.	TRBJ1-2	CASSQDRVFNYGYTF	TGCGCCAGCAGCCAAGATCGGGTTTTTAACTATGGCTACACCTTC
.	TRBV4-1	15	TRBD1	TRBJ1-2	CASSQGTGNNYGYTF	TGCGCCAGCAGCCAAGGGACAGGAAATAACTATGGCTACACCTTC
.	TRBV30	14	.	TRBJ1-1	CAWSVGTGNTEAFF	TGTGCCTGGAGTGTCGGGACTGGGAACACTGAAGCTTTCTTT
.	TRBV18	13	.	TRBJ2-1	CASSPAGNNEQFF	TGTGCCAGCTCACCGGCAGGTAACAATGAGCAGTTCTTC
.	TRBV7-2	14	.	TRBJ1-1	CATMEHPLNTEAFF	TGTGCCACCATGGAGCACCCCTTGAACACTGAAGCTTTCTTT
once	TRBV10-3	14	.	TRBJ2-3	CAIKGAFPTDTQYF	TGTGCCATCAAAGGGGCGTTCCCCACAGATACGCAGTATTTT
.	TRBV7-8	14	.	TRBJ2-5	CASSLVLQGETQYF	TGTGCCAGCAGCTTAGTTCTCCAGGGAGAGACCCAGTACTTC
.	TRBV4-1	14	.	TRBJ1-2	CASSPTDRNYGYTF	TGCGCCAGCAGCCCCACAGACAGAAACTATGGCTACACCTTC
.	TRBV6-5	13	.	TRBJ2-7	CASNSGPSYEQYF	TGTGCCAGCAATAGTGGGCCATCCTACGAGCAGTACTTC
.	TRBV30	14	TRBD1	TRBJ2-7	CAWSRTGGGYEQYF	TGTGCCTGGAGCCGGACAGGGGGTGGCTACGAGCAGTACTTC
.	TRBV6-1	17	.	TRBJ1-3	CASSAAPLSGEGNTIYF	TGTGCCAGCAGTGCAGCCCCGCTGAGCGGGGAAGGAAACACCATATATTTT
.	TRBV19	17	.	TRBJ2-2	CASSIAGLRRNTGELFF	TGTGCCAGTAGTATAGCGGGACTCCGGAGGAACACCGGGGAGCTGTTTTTT
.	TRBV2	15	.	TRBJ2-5	CASSEAEGGYQTQYF	TGTGCCAGCAGTGAAGCAGAGGGGGGGTATCAGACCCAGTACTTC
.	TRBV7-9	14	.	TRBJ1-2	CASIRWGLDYGYTF	TGTGCCAGCATACGGTGGGGGCTAGACTATGGCTACACCTTC
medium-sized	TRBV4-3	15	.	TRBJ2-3	CASSREVMGSDTQYF	TGCGCCAGCAGCCGGGAGGTTATGGGGTCGGATACGCAGTATTTT
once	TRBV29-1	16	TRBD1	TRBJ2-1	CSVVGDRAAGVNEQFF	TGCAGCGTTGTGGGGGACAGGGCTGCGGGGGTCAATGAGCAGTTCTTC
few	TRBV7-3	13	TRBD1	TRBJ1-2	CASSLQGGYGYTF	TGTGCCAGCAGCTTACAGGGGGGCTATGGCTACACCTTC
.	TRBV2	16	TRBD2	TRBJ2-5	CASRLLGLGERETQYF	TGTGCCAGCAGGCTGTTGGGACTAGGGGAACGGGAGACCCAGTACTTC
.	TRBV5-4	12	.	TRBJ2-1	CASSSTYNEQFF	TGTGCCAGCAGCTCCACCTACAATGAGCAGTTCTTC
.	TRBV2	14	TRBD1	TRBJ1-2	CASRGTLDRDGYTF	TGTGCCAGCAGGGGTACCCTGGACAGGGACGGCTACACCTTC
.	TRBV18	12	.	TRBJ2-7	CASSHNSYEQYF	TGTGCCAGCTCCCACAACAGTTACGAGCAGTACTTC